The subject of this entry is one T cell receptor (beta chain). What it recognizes is unknown. The source of the sample is a study of T cell repertoires in aging, cancer and after chemotherapy. Study context: Pre- and post-chemotherapy samples were paired from glioblastoma patients treated with temozolomide-based therapy.

Study-level points and caveats: Compared with age-matched healthy donors, untreated hematological or solid cancer patients showed higher blood TCR clonality. In cancer patients, declining TCR diversity with age involved lost richness and lost evenness.

V dropped 0 bases and J dropped 8 bases, with 17 bases sitting between them. Germline CDR1 is SGHTA and CDR2 is FQGNSA. The CDR3 sequence is 15 residues long. The template was genomic DNA from peripheral blood, not RNA. TRB rearrangements spanning V, D and J were amplified using mixed TRB-A/B primers. Each CDR3 protein is one row after TCRdb ran MiXCR on the multiplex PCR reads. This table holds 1,000 or so distinct CDR3 sequences, roughly 25% found once. This TCR was sampled from a human donor with a solid tumor. Input material: blood. The chain recombines TRBV7-2 with TRBJ2-7, with D perhaps matching TRBD2 (7 bases). CDR3: CASSLAGGRGLQQYF. In DNA, the CDR3 is TGTGCCAGCAGCTTAGCGGGGGGGCGGGGGCTCCAGCAGTACTTC.